Listed here are 3 T cell receptor beta chains from one sample, sequenced in a study of shared clonotypes between healthy human individuals. Assay: immunoSEQ multiplex PCR; the TCRdb copy retains only in-frame clones and omits some. The repertoire holds about 2.1 million clones, with about 93% as singletons. Terminally differentiated effector memory CD45RA+ cells were excluded by CCR7 positive selection of CD45RO-negative cells. Sequenced input: naive CD8+ T cells from PBMCs. These receptors all stem from a man aged 18 to 30 in good health. Some clones in this sample may be carry-over from other donors' samples.

This clone showed up just a few times. This sequence joins TRBV4-1 and TRBJ1-2; D is ambiguous. Trimming removed 2 bases from V and 4 bases from J, with 14 bases in between. The CDR3 is made up of 15 amino acids. CDR1 is MGHRA and CDR2 is YSYEKL in the germline V gene. The CDR3 is CASSQRSTTVYGYTF. CDR3 coding DNA: TGCGCCAGCAGCCAAAGAAGTACCACAGTCTATGGCTACACCTTC.

The chain is built from TRBV27 and TRBJ2-2; 8 positions agree with TRBD2. CDR1 and CDR2 from the germline V gene are MNHEY and SMNVEV (reference sequence). CDR3 size: 14 residues. V dropped 3 bases and J dropped 8; count of bases not matched to a gene: 5. The CDR3 is CASSFGGTRGELFF. CDR3 coding DNA: TGTGCCAGCAGTTTTGGCGGGACTAGGGGGGAGCTGTTTTTT.

V is TRBV7-8 and J is TRBJ2-7, with D uncertain. The CDR3 has 15 amino acids. Germline V gene sequence: CDR1 SGHVS, CDR2 FQNEAQ. V dropped 2 bases and J dropped 4 bases, with 15 bases sitting between them. The CDR3 loop reads CASSLSVAMWYEQYF. DNA of the CDR3: TGTGCCAGCAGCTTATCGGTAGCTATGTGGTACGAGCAGTACTTC.